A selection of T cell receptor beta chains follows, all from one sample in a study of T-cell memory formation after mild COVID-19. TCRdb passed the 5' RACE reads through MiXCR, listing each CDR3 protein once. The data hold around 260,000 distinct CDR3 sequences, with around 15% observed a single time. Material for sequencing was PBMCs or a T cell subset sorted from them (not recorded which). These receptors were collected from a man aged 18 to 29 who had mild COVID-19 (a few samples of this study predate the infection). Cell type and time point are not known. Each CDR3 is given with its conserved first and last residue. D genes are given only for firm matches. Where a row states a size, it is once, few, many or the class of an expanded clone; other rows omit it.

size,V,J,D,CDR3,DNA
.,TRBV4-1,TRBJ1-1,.,CASSHSVKNTEAFF,TGCGCCAGCAGCCACAGCGTGAAGAACACTGAAGCTTTCTTT
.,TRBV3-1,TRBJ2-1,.,CASSRSETNNEQFF,TGTGCCAGCAGCCGGTCCGAGACTAACAATGAGCAGTTCTTC
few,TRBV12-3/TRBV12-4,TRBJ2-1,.,CASSFEGGEQFF,TGTGCCAGCAGTTTTGAGGGTGGCGAGCAGTTCTTC
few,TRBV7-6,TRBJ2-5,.,CASSLGGTRQETQYF,TGTGCCAGCAGCTTAGGAGGTACTAGGCAAGAGACCCAGTACTTC
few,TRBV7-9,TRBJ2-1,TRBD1,CASSPRDRPLHEQFF,TGTGCCAGCAGCCCCCGGGACAGGCCCCTTCATGAGCAGTTCTTC
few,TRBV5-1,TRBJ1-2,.,CASSSTANYGYTF,TGCGCCAGCAGCTCCACAGCTAACTATGGCTACACCTTC
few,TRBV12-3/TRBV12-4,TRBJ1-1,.,CASRVGGGEAFF,TGTGCCAGCAGAGTGGGTGGGGGTGAAGCTTTCTTT
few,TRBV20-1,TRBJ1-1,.,CSANENTEAFF,TGCAGTGCTAACGAGAACACTGAAGCTTTCTTT
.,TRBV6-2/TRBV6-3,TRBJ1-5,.,CASRRLPNQPQHF,TGTGCCAGCAGACGCCTTCCCAATCAGCCCCAGCATTTT
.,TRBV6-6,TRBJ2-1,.,CASSHRDGNEQFF,TGTGCCAGCAGTCACAGGGACGGCAATGAGCAGTTCTTC
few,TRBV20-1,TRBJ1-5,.,CSARGRTDFNQPQHF,TGCAGTGCTAGAGGGCGGACTGATTTCAATCAGCCCCAGCATTTT
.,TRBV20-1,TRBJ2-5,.,CSARSRVETQYF,TGCAGTGCTAGAAGTAGGGTAGAGACCCAGTACTTC
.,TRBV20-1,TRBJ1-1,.,CSARDIRVGDTEAFF,TGCAGTGCTAGAGATATCAGGGTGGGGGACACTGAAGCTTTCTTT
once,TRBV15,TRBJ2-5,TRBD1,CATSKLQGSETQYF,TGTGCCACCAGCAAGTTACAGGGGAGTGAGACCCAGTACTTC
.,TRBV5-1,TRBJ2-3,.,CASAPETTDTQYF,TGCGCCAGCGCACCGGAAACCACAGATACGCAGTATTTT
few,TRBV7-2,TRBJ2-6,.,CAEPGLKGSGANVLTF,TGTGCCGAACCGGGCTTGAAGGGCTCAGGGGCCAACGTCCTGACTTTC
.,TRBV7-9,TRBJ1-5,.,CASSLVPPDQGPQHF,TGTGCCAGCAGCTTAGTTCCCCCGGACCAGGGACCCCAGCATTTT
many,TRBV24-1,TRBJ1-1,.,CATSARRGTEAFF,TGTGCCACCAGTGCGAGGAGAGGGACTGAAGCTTTCTTT
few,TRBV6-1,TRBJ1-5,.,CASSEGGLDQPQHF,TGTGCCAGCAGTGAAGGTGGGCTGGATCAGCCCCAGCATTTT
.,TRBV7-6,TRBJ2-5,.,CASSLGGSGQETQYF,TGTGCCAGCAGCTTAGGGGGCTCGGGCCAAGAGACCCAGTACTTC
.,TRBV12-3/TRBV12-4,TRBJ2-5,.,CASSPDYEETQYF,TGTGCCAGCAGTCCCGACTACGAAGAGACCCAGTACTTC
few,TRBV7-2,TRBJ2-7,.,CASVHLRGGLYEQYF,TGTGCCAGCGTCCACCTCAGAGGCGGCCTCTACGAGCAGTACTTC
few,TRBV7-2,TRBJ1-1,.,CASSFPATEAFF,TGTGCCAGCAGCTTCCCAGCTACTGAAGCTTTCTTT
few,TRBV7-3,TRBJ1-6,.,CASAYRGNSPLHF,TGTGCCAGCGCCTATCGAGGGAATTCACCCCTCCACTTT
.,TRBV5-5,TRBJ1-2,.,CASSLAGAGAFYGYTF,TGTGCCAGCAGCTTGGCTGGGGCAGGGGCTTTCTATGGCTACACCTTC
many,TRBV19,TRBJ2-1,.,CASSIVDEQFF,TGTGCCAGTAGTATCGTGGATGAGCAGTTCTTC
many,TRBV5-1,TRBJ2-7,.,CASSGTTGPRQYF,TGCGCCAGCAGCGGGACGACAGGACCTCGGCAGTACTTC
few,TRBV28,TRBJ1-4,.,CASSLLELTAERELFF,TGTGCCAGCAGTTTGTTGGAATTGACGGCAGAGCGTGAACTGTTTTTT